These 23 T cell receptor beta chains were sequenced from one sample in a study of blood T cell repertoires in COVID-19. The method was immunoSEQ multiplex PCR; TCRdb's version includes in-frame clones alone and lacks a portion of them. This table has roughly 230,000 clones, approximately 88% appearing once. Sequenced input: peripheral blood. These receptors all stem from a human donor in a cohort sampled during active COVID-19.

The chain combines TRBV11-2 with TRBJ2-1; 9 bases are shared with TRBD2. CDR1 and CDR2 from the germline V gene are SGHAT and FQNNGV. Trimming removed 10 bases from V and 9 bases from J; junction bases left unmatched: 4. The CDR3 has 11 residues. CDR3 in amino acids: CAIGGGAEQFF. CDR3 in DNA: TGTGCCATCGGCGGGGGGGCTGAGCAGTTCTTC.

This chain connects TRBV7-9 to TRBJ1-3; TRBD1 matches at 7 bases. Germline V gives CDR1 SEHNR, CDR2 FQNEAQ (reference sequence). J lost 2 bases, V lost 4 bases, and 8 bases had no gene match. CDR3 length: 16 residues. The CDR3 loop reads CASSSPLDRAGNTIYF. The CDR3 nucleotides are TGTGCCAGCAGCTCACCTCTTGACAGGGCTGGAAACACCATATATTTT.

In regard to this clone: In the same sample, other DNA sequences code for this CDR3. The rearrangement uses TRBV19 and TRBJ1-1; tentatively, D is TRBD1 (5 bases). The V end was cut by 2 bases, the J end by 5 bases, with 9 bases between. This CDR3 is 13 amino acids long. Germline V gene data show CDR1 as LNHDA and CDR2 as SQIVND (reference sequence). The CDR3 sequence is CASSIQGGTEAFF. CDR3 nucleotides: TGTGCCAGTAGTATACAGGGTGGAACTGAAGCTTTCTTT. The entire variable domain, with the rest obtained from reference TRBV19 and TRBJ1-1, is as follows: DGGITQSPKYLFRKEGQNVTLSCEQNLNHDAMYWYRQDPGQGLRLIYYSQIVNDFQKGDIAEGYSVSREKKESFPLTVTSAQKNPTAFYLCASSIQGGTEAFFGQGTRLTVV.

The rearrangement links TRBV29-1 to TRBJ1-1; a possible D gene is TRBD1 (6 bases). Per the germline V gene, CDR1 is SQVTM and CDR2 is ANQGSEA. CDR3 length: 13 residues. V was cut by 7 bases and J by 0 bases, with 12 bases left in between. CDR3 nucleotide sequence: TGCAGCGGACGGACAGAACTGAACACTGAAGCTTTCTTT. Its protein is CSGRTELNTEAFF.

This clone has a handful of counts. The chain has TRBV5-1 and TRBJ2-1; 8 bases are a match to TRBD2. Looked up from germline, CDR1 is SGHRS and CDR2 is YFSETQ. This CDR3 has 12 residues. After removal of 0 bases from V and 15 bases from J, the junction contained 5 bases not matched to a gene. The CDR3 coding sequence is TGCGCCAGCAGCTTGGAACGGGGGGGTCTGTTCTTC. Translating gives CASSLERGGLFF.

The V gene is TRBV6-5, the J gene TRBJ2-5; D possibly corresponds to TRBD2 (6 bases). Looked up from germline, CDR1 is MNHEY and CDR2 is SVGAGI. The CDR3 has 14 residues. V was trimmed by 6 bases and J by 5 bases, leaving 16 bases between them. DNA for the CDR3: TGTGCCAGCAGCCGCTCTCTGGGGGGTGAGACCCAGTACTTC. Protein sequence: CASSRSLGGETQYF.

CDR3 region: CASRPYTGGNEKLFF. The CDR3 nucleotides are TGTGCCAGTAGACCCTATACAGGGGGCAACGAAAAACTGTTTTTT. The chain recombines TRBV19 with TRBJ1-4, with 9 bases matching TRBD1. Germline V gives CDR1 LNHDA, CDR2 SQIVND (reference sequence). CDR3 size: 15 residues. V lost 6 bases to trimming and J lost 8 bases; unmatched junction nucleotides: 10.

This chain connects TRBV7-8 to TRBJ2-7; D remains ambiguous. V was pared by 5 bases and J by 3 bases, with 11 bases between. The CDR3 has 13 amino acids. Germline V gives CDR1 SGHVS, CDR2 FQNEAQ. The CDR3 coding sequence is TGTGCCAGCAGCCGAATAAACTTCTACGAGCAGTACTTC. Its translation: CASSRINFYEQYF.

The chain's CDR3 is CASKTGENSPLHF. The CDR3 region has the DNA TGCGCCAGCAAGACAGGGGAAAATTCACCCCTCCACTTT. V and J are TRBV5-1 and TRBJ1-6; TRBD1 agrees at 8 bases. Looked up from germline, CDR1 is SGHRS and CDR2 is YFSETQ. V was clipped by 6 bases and J by 7 bases; unmatched bases: 3. There are 13 residues in the CDR3.

CDR3: CASSLAALHSGQGNSPLHF. As DNA, the CDR3 is TGTGCCAGCAGCTTAGCCGCTCTACACTCGGGACAGGGTAATTCACCCCTCCACTTT. This rearrangement joins TRBV7-9 to TRBJ1-6; 9 bases match TRBD1. The V gene end was trimmed by 0 bases and the J gene end by 6 bases; junction bases not matched to a gene: 12. CDR1 and CDR2 from the germline V gene are SEHNR and FQNEAQ (reference sequence). This CDR3 has 19 residues.

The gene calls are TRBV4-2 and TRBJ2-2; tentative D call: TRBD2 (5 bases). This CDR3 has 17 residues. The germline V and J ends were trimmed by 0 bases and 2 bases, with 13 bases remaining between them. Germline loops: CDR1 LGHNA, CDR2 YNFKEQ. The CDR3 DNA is TGTGCCAGCAGCCAAGAGCGGGTGCTGGCCAACACCGGGGAGCTGTTTTTT. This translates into CASSQERVLANTGELFF.

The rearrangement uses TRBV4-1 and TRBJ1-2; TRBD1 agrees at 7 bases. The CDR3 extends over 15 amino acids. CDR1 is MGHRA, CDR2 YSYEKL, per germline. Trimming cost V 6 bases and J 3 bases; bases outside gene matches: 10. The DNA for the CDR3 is TGCGCCAGCAGTCCTTGGGGTACAGGGGACTATGGCTACACCTTC. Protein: CASSPWGTGDYGYTF.

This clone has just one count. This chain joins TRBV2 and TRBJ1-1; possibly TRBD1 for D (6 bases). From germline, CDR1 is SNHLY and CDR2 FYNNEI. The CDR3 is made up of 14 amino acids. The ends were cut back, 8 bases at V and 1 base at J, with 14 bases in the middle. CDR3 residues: CASRQGLPNTEAFF. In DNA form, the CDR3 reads TGTGCCAGCCGGCAGGGGCTCCCGAACACTGAAGCTTTCTTT.

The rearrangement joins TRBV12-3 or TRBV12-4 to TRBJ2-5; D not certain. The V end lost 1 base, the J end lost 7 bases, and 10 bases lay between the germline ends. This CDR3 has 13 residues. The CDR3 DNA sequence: TGTGCCAGCAGTTTAGGGCAGAGGTCGACCCAGTACTTC. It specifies CASSLGQRSTQYF.

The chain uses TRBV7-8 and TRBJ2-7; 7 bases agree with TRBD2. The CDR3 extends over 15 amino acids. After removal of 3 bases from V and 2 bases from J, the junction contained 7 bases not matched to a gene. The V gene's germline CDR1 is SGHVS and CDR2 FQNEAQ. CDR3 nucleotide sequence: TGTGCCAGCAGCTTTCCGTTGCGGGGGACCTACGAGCAGTACTTC. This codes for CASSFPLRGTYEQYF.

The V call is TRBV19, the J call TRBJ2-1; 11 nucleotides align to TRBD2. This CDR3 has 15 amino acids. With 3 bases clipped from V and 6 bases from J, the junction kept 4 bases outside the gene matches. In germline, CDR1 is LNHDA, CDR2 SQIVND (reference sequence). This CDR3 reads CASSISGLAGNEQFF. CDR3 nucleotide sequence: TGTGCCAGTAGTATCTCAGGACTAGCGGGCAATGAGCAGTTCTTC.

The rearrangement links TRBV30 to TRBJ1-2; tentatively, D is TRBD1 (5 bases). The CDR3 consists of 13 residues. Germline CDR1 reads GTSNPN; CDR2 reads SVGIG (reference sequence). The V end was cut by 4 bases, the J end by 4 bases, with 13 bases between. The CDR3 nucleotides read TGTGCCTGGATGGGGGGAAGCAGCTATGGCTACACCTTC. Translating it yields CAWMGGSSYGYTF.

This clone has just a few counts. The DNA of the CDR3 is TGTGCCAGCAGCTTGTCAGTGAACACTGAAGCTTTCTTT. This translates into CASSLSVNTEAFF. V and J are TRBV7-2 and TRBJ1-1; no reliable D call. Germline CDR1 SGHTA, CDR2 FQGNSA. CDR3 length: 13 residues. Deletions cut 3 bases from V and 0 bases from J, with 5 bases between.

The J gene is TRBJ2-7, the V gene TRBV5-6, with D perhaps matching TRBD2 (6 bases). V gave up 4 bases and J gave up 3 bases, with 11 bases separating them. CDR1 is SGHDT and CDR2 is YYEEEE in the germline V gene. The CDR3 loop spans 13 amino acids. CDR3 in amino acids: CASSPGGIYEQYF. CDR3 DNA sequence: TGTGCCAGCAGCCCTGGGGGGATCTACGAGCAGTACTTC.

The CDR3 nucleotides are TGTGCCAGCAGTTTCGCAGCGGGAGAATTCACAGATACGCAGTATTTT. Its translation: CASSFAAGEFTDTQYF. The chain has TRBV27 and TRBJ2-3; 8 bases match TRBD2. The CDR3 runs to 16 residues. Germline CDR1 reads MNHEY; CDR2 reads SMNVEV (reference sequence). J gave up 2 bases and V 3 bases, and 7 bases lay outside the gene matches.

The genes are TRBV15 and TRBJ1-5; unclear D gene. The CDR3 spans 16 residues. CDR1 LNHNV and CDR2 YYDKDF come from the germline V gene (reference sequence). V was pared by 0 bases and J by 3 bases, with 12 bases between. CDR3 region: CATSREGSSFNQPQHF. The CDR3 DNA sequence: TGTGCCACCAGCAGAGAGGGCAGCTCTTTCAATCAGCCCCAGCATTTT.

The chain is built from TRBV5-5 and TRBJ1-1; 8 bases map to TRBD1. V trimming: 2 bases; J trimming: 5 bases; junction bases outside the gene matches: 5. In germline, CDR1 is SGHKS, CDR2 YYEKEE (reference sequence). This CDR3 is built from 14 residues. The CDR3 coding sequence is TGTGCCAGCAGCTTCCAGGGGGCAAGGACTGAAGCTTTCTTT. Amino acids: CASSFQGARTEAFF. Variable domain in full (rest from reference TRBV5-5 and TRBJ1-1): DAGVTQSPTHLIKTRGQQVTLRCSPISGHKSVSWYQQVLGQGPQFIFQYYEKEERGRGNFPDRFSARQFPNYSSELNVNALLLGDSALYLCASSFQGARTEAFFGQGTRLTVV.

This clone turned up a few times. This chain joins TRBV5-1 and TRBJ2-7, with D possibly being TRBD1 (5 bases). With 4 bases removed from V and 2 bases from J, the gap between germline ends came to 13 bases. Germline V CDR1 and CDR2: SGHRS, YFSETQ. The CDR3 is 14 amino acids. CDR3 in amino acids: CASSRGPMPYEQYF. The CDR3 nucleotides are TGCGCCAGCAGCAGGGGCCCTATGCCCTACGAGCAGTACTTC.